Reported below is one T cell receptor beta chain. Trimming shortened V by 4 bases and J by 3 bases, and 15 bases separated the two germline ends. Germline lookup yields CDR1 SGHNT and CDR2 YYREEE (reference sequence). The CDR3 contains 15 residues. Synthetically made TCR analog templates were put into each PCR as spikes. Clones were sequenced by immunoSEQ multiplex PCR, and TCRdb holds only the in-frame ones, with some missing. In the table there are about 51,000 clones, around 88% of which are singletons. The study enrolled patients with locally advanced or metastatic urothelial carcinoma. The data belong to a study of PD-L1 blockade in urothelial cancer.

The sequences come from PBMCs, collected around atezolizumab (anti-PD-L1) treatment. The sequence came from a man between 60 and 75 years old with urothelial cancer. V is TRBV5-4 and J is TRBJ2-3, with D perhaps matching TRBD2 (7 bases). The CDR3 is CASSLGRGVTDTQYF. CDR3 nucleotides: TGTGCCAGCAGCCTTGGGAGGGGGGTTACAGATACGCAGTATTTT.